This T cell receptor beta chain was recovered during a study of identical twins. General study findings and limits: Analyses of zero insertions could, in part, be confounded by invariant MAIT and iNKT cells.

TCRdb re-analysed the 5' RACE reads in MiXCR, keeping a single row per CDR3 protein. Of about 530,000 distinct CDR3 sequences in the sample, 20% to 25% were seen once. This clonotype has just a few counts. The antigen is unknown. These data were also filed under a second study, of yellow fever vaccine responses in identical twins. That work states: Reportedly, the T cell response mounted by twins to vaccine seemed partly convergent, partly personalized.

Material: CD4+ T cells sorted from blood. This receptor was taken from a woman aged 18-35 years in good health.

The DNA of the CDR3 is TGTGCCAGCAGCGGACAGGGTGCAGCCGGGGAGCTGTTTTTT. This translates into CASSGQGAAGELFF. The chain links TRBV11-2 to TRBJ2-2; 8 bases line up with TRBD1. With 5 bases clipped from V and 6 bases from J, the junction kept 5 bases outside the gene matches. Germline V gene sequence: CDR1 SGHAT, CDR2 FQNNGV. This CDR3 comprises 14 residues.